The 27 T cell receptor beta chains below come from one sample, sequenced in a study of shared clonotypes between healthy human individuals. CD45RO-negative CD8 cells positively selected for CCR7 made up the naive population, which excluded terminally differentiated effector memory CD45RA+ cells. Sequencing used immunoSEQ multiplex PCR; TCRdb keeps in-frame clones, though not all of them. Altogether around 2,100,000 clones are present, approximately 94% being singletons, with the ten largest covering around 1%. The sequenced sample consisted of naive CD8+ T cells sorted from blood. Every receptor here comes from a man between 18 and 29 years old in good health.

The V gene is TRBV6-5, the J gene TRBJ1-1; D unresolved. The V end was cut by 6 bases, the J end by 0 bases, with 11 bases between. Germline CDR1 and CDR2: MNHEY and SVGAGI. CDR3 size: 14 residues. In DNA form, the CDR3 reads TGTGCCAGCAGAGCTCATAATATGAACACTGAAGCTTTCTTT. As protein: CASRAHNMNTEAFF.

This clone was counted once. The V and J genes are TRBV13 and TRBJ2-7; D not certain. Trimming took 5 bases from V and 0 from J, leaving 14 bases between them. CDR3 size: 15 residues. Germline values: CDR1 PRHDT, CDR2 FYEKMQ (reference sequence). Here the CDR3 DNA reads TGTGCCAGCAGCCATTCGTGGGAAAACTCCTACGAGCAGTACTTC. As protein: CASSHSWENSYEQYF.

The chain combines TRBV2 with TRBJ2-7, with a possible D match to TRBD1 (5 bases). The CDR3 is made up of 12 amino acids. Trimming removed 7 bases from V and 4 bases from J, with 11 bases in between. Germline CDR1 SNHLY, CDR2 FYNNEI. DNA for the CDR3: TGTGCCAGCACCTTCGACAGTTACGAGCAGTACTTC. It is translated as CASTFDSYEQYF.

On this clone: Other DNA sequences in the sample encode the same CDR3. This chain uses TRBV6-6 with TRBJ1-4; D is unclear. Germline V gene data show CDR1 as MNHNY and CDR2 as SVGAGI (reference sequence). This CDR3 is 14 amino acids long. V lost 0 bases and J 0 bases, leaving 2 bases between the germline ends. The DNA of the CDR3 is TGTGCCAGCAGTTACTCTGCAACTAATGAAAAACTGTTTTTT. Its translation: CASSYSATNEKLFF.

The chain has TRBV6-6 and TRBJ2-7, with a possible D match to TRBD1 (6 bases). With 0 bases removed from V and 3 bases from J, the gap between germline ends came to 12 bases. Per the germline V gene, CDR1 is MNHNY and CDR2 is SVGAGI (reference sequence). There are 15 residues in the CDR3. The CDR3 DNA reads TGTGCCAGCAGTTACTCCCAAGGACAGAACTACGAGCAGTACTTC. It codes for CASSYSQGQNYEQYF.

A note on this clone: Other DNA sequences in the same sample also yield this CDR3. CDR3 nucleotide sequence: TGCAGCGTTGTCGGGGTCTCCTACGAGCAGTACTTC. It yields the protein CSVVGVSYEQYF. The chain uses TRBV29-1 and TRBJ2-7, with D possibly matching TRBD2 (5 bases). The V end lost 4 bases, the J end lost 0 bases, and 7 bases lay between the germline ends. The CDR3 contains 12 residues. Germline V gives CDR1 SQVTM, CDR2 ANQGSEA.

The chain links TRBV9 to TRBJ2-5; no definite D call. Germline V CDR1 and CDR2: SGDLS, YYNGEE. Deletions cut 4 bases from V and 0 bases from J, with 7 bases between. This CDR3 has 13 amino acids. CDR3 in DNA: TGTGCCAGCAGCCCCGACTACCAAGAGACCCAGTACTTC. Its protein is CASSPDYQETQYF.

The gene calls are TRBV30 and TRBJ2-7; 8 bases are shared with TRBD2. This CDR3 is built from 17 residues. Germline values: CDR1 GTSNPN, CDR2 SVGIG (reference sequence). Trimming removed 0 bases from V and 4 bases from J; junction bases left unmatched: 14. This chain's CDR3 is CAWSVQAGYGRGYEQYF. Written as DNA, the CDR3 is TGTGCCTGGAGTGTACAAGCCGGCTACGGGAGGGGGTACGAGCAGTACTTC.

The chain joins TRBV7-9 to TRBJ2-7; 10 bases fit TRBD1. In germline, CDR1 is SEHNR, CDR2 FQNEAQ (reference sequence). The CDR3 is made up of 15 amino acids. Trimming took 5 bases from V and 7 from J; bases not matched to a gene: 11. The CDR3: CASSPRGQGSLEQYF. CDR3 nucleotides: TGTGCCAGCAGCCCAAGGGGACAGGGGAGCCTAGAGCAGTACTTC.

Turning to this clone: This specimen includes other DNA sequences encoding the same CDR3. This chain uses TRBV9 with TRBJ2-5, with D perhaps assigned TRBD1 or TRBD2 (5 bases each). The CDR3 runs 14 residues. Germline-derived CDR1 and CDR2 are SGDLS and YYNGEE. The germline V and J ends were trimmed by 0 bases and 1 base, with 7 bases remaining between them. The CDR3 sequence is CASSVAGTQETQYF. In nucleotides, the CDR3 is TGTGCCAGCAGCGTAGCCGGGACCCAAGAGACCCAGTACTTC. The full variable domain, completed using reference TRBV9 and TRBJ2-5, is DSGVTQTPKHLITATGQRVTLRCSPRSGDLSVYWYQQSLDQGLQFLIQYYNGEERAKGNILERFSAQQFPDLHSELNLSSLELGDSALYFCASSVAGTQETQYFGPGTRLLVL.

The V call is TRBV2, the J call TRBJ1-2; 7 bases fit TRBD1. The ends lost 3 bases at V and 2 bases at J; junction bases unmatched: 6. Per the germline V gene, CDR1 is SNHLY and CDR2 is FYNNEI. CDR3 size: 15 residues. Here the CDR3 DNA reads TGTGCCAGCAGTGACGGGGAGGGGGCGAACTATGGCTACACCTTC. Translating it yields CASSDGEGANYGYTF.

The rearrangement links TRBV29-1 to TRBJ1-2; D gene ambiguous. Germline CDR1 SQVTM, CDR2 ANQGSEA. V was cut by 3 bases and J by 6 bases, with 17 bases left in between. This CDR3 is 14 amino acids long. CDR3 sequence (DNA): TGCAGCGTTGAGGTGGTGGGCCGCTTAAATGGCTACACCTTC. As protein: CSVEVVGRLNGYTF.

This clone was observed a single time. The chain links TRBV10-3 to TRBJ2-5, with 9 bases that match TRBD1. J was trimmed by 2 bases and V by 4 bases; bases with no gene match: 5. CDR3 length: 15 amino acids. Germline V CDR1 and CDR2: ENHRY, SYGVKD. The CDR3 bases are TGTGCCATCAGTGCAGGGACAGGGCTTCAAGAGACCCAGTACTTC. Translation gives CAISAGTGLQETQYF.

As for this clone: Distinct nucleotide sequences in the sample also encode this CDR3. The chain recombines TRBV5-6 with TRBJ2-7; the D is unclear. Trimming removed 2 bases from V and 0 bases from J, with 9 bases in between. CDR1 is SGHDT, CDR2 YYEEEE, per germline. The CDR3 runs to 14 residues. CDR3 loop: CASSFSDLSYEQYF. The CDR3 coding sequence is TGTGCCAGCAGCTTCTCGGACCTCTCCTACGAGCAGTACTTC.

This sequence joins TRBV27 and TRBJ2-3, with 11 positions matching TRBD2. The V segment lost 7 bases and the J segment 4 bases; nucleotides outside the gene matches: 4. CDR1 and CDR2 (germline): MNHEY, SMNVEV (reference sequence). This CDR3 spans 14 amino acids. CDR3 nucleotide sequence: TGTGCCAGCACCCTTAGCGGGGGGGCAGATACGCAGTATTTT. Translation: CASTLSGGADTQYF.

This chain links TRBV4-3 with TRBJ2-1; no clear D. Germline V lookup: CDR1 LGHNA, CDR2 YSLEER. The ends were cut back, 0 bases at V and 8 bases at J, with 8 bases in the middle. The CDR3 is 13 amino acids. CDR3 in amino acids: CASSQDYLDEQFF. The CDR3, as DNA: TGCGCCAGCAGCCAAGATTACCTAGATGAGCAGTTCTTC.

The chain has TRBV4-3 and TRBJ2-3; D unresolved. Germline V CDR1 and CDR2: LGHNA, YSLEER. The V end lost 0 bases, the J end lost 2 bases, and 6 bases lay between the germline ends. The CDR3 loop spans 14 amino acids. Here the CDR3 reads CASSQEVDTDTQYF. The CDR3 nucleotides read TGCGCCAGCAGCCAAGAAGTCGACACAGATACGCAGTATTTT.

The genes are TRBV7-9 and TRBJ1-1; 9 bases line up with TRBD1. Trimming took 5 bases from V and 6 from J; bases not matched to a gene: 10. There are 15 residues in the CDR3. The germline V gene has CDR1 SEHNR and CDR2 FQNEAQ (reference sequence). CDR3 bases: TGTGCCAGCAGCCCCCTGACAGGGGGGATTTCTGAAGCTTTCTTT. This gives the protein CASSPLTGGISEAFF.

The chain is built from TRBV9 and TRBJ2-7; D call uncertain. This CDR3 spans 14 amino acids. The germline gives CDR1 SGDLS, CDR2 YYNGEE. V gave up 4 bases and J gave up 4 bases, with 15 bases separating them. The CDR3 nucleotides read TGTGCCAGCAGCCCACGTCCGGACGGATACGAGCAGTACTTC. This gives the protein CASSPRPDGYEQYF.

The V gene is TRBV19, the J gene TRBJ2-1; D call uncertain. This CDR3 has 13 amino acids. V lost 5 bases to trimming and J lost 7 bases, with 12 bases between them. The germline V gene has CDR1 LNHDA and CDR2 SQIVND (reference sequence). The DNA for the CDR3 is TGTGCCAGTAGTCCGCTTATGGGGAATGAGCAGTTCTTC. Translation: CASSPLMGNEQFF. The whole variable domain, filled in from reference TRBV19 and TRBJ2-1, reads DGGITQSPKYLFRKEGQNVTLSCEQNLNHDAMYWYRQDPGQGLRLIYYSQIVNDFQKGDIAEGYSVSREKKESFPLTVTSAQKNPTAFYLCASSPLMGNEQFFGPGTRLTVL.

The chain joins TRBV9 to TRBJ2-5; possibly TRBD1 or TRBD2 for D (5 bases each). Germline CDR1 is SGDLS and CDR2 is YYNGEE. CDR3 length equals 15 residues. V was clipped by 0 bases and J by 1 base, with 10 bases between them. The CDR3 reads CASSVAGRTQETQYF. CDR3 sequence (DNA): TGTGCCAGCAGCGTAGCGGGACGGACCCAAGAGACCCAGTACTTC.

V usage is TRBV10-3 and J usage is TRBJ2-6; 7 bases line up with TRBD1. Germline V gives CDR1 ENHRY, CDR2 SYGVKD. V shed 0 bases, J shed 0 bases, and the junction held 5 bases outside the gene matches. This CDR3 has 18 residues. The CDR3 region is CAISESGGLLSGANVLTF. The CDR3 nucleotides are TGTGCCATCAGTGAGTCAGGGGGCCTGCTCTCTGGGGCCAACGTCCTGACTTTC.

The chain carries TRBV6-1 and TRBJ2-7; no clear D. The V gene lost 10 bases and the J gene lost 1 base, with 17 bases spanning the gap. There are 14 residues in the CDR3. Per the germline V gene, CDR1 is MNHNS and CDR2 is SASEGT. The CDR3 region is CATASAPTSYEQYF. The DNA of the CDR3 is TGTGCCACCGCCTCGGCTCCGACATCCTACGAGCAGTACTTC.

This chain connects TRBV2 to TRBJ1-2; 9 nucleotides align to TRBD1. This CDR3 region has 14 residues. CDR1 is SNHLY and CDR2 is FYNNEI in the germline V gene. J lost 3 bases, V lost 7 bases, and 6 bases had no gene match. The CDR3 loop is CASIGTGRDYGYTF. CDR3 coding DNA: TGTGCCAGCATTGGGACAGGGAGGGACTATGGCTACACCTTC.

This clone was counted a single time. This chain links TRBV28 with TRBJ2-7, with TRBD1 matching over 9 bases. Unmatched junction bases numbered 9, after V lost 4 bases and J lost 5 bases. CDR1 and CDR2 (germline): MDHEN, SYDVKM. This CDR3 is 15 amino acids long. In DNA form, the CDR3 reads TGTGCCAGCAGTTGGTCGACAGGGGGGAATGACGAGCAGTACTTC. It translates to CASSWSTGGNDEQYF.

The chain has TRBV5-1 and TRBJ2-5, with D perhaps matching TRBD2 (6 bases). The CDR3 length is 13 residues. Germline-derived CDR1 and CDR2 are SGHRS and YFSETQ. The germline V and J ends were trimmed by 3 bases and 3 bases, with 9 bases remaining between them. The CDR3 reads CASSSGEEETQYF. The CDR3 DNA reads as TGCGCCAGCAGCTCTGGGGAGGAAGAGACCCAGTACTTC.

The V gene is TRBV10-3, the J gene TRBJ2-7; 7 bases line up with TRBD1. V was clipped by 5 bases and J by 6 bases; unmatched bases: 4. This CDR3 region has 12 residues. Germline CDR1 ENHRY, CDR2 SYGVKD. Written as DNA, the CDR3 is TGTGCCATCAGTACCGCAGGGGGCGAGCAGTACTTC. It encodes CAISTAGGEQYF.